The 20 T cell receptor beta chains below were found in one sample sequenced in a study of regulatory T cells in long-lasting Graves disease. Time point defined: newly diagnosed GD, antithyroid drugs for less than 3 months. Following extraction of RNA from PBMCs, that RNA was used to make the TCR library. Arm-PCR with iRepertoire HTBI primers amplified the CDR3 regions for these TCR beta libraries. TCRdb used MiXCR to reprocess the multiplex PCR reads, holding one entry per CDR3 protein. The sample yields just over 600,000 distinct CDR3 sequences, around 17% seen once. The same sample was also studied in work on T cells in Graves' hyperthyroidism and ophthalmopathy.

Sequencing used peripheral blood mononuclear cells (PBMCs), obtained at new diagnosis, from a patient treated with antithyroid drugs. The receptors originated from a woman aged 30 to 39 with Graves disease.

There are a few counts of this clonotype. V gene TRBV2 combines with J gene TRBJ1-2; no firm D call. V lost 6 bases to trimming and J lost 4 bases, with 12 bases between them. Germline CDR1 SNHLY, CDR2 FYNNEI. The CDR3 is 13 residues long. The CDR3: CASRSRLLYGYTF. The CDR3 DNA reads as TGTGCCAGCAGATCTAGACTCCTCTATGGCTACACCTTC.

This clonotype was seen a few times. V gene TRBV7-9 combines with J gene TRBJ1-1; 9 bases align to TRBD1. Germline V gives CDR1 SEHNR, CDR2 FQNEAQ (reference sequence). The CDR3 is made up of 19 amino acids. Unmatched junction bases numbered 17, after V lost 5 bases and J lost 1 base. The CDR3 is CASSLAHGTGPYANTEAFF. CDR3 DNA sequence: TGTGCCAGCAGCCTCGCTCACGGGACAGGGCCTTATGCGAACACTGAAGCTTTCTTT.

This clonotype came up many times. The chain carries TRBV6-1 and TRBJ1-2; TRBD1 agrees at 10 bases. Germline V gene sequence: CDR1 MNHNS, CDR2 SASEGT. This CDR3 comprises 13 residues. J lost 8 bases, V lost 5 bases, and 5 bases had no gene match. The CDR3 DNA reads as TGTGCCAGCAGTAGACAGGGGGCGCGGGGCTACACCTTC. It yields the protein CASSRQGARGYTF.

This clonotype occurred many times. The CDR3 protein is CASRGDSSNYGYTF. CDR3 nucleotide sequence: TGTGCCAGCAGGGGGGACAGCAGTAACTATGGCTACACCTTC. The V gene is TRBV12-3 or TRBV12-4, the J gene TRBJ1-2; 7 positions agree with TRBD1. This CDR3 has 14 residues. The trim removed 6 bases at V and 1 base at J, leaving 5 bases unmatched.

At least ten counts were recorded for this clonotype. The chain carries TRBV28 and TRBJ2-1, with 11 bases matching TRBD2. J lost 2 bases, V lost 6 bases, and 3 bases had no gene match. CDR3 size: 15 residues. Per the germline V gene, CDR1 is MDHEN and CDR2 is SYDVKM. The chain's CDR3 is CASSRLAGTYNEQFF. The CDR3 DNA is TGTGCCAGCAGCAGACTAGCGGGAACCTACAATGAGCAGTTCTTC.

This clonotype was detected many times. The chain employs TRBV15 and TRBJ2-7; no firm D call. The CDR3 is 13 residues long. Germline CDR1 LNHNV, CDR2 YYDKDF (reference sequence). V was pared by 5 bases and J by 1 base, with 9 bases between. The CDR3 DNA is TGTGCCACCAGCCCGGGCGATTCCTACGAGCAGTACTTC. Translating gives CATSPGDSYEQYF.

The table lists this clonotype with many counts. The rearrangement links TRBV20-1 to TRBJ2-1; D may be TRBD1 (5 bases). This CDR3 contains 14 residues. The ends were cut back, 3 bases at V and 0 bases at J, with 9 bases in the middle. Germline V gives CDR1 DFQATT, CDR2 SNEGSKA (reference sequence). The DNA for the CDR3 is TGCAGTGCTAGTCAGGGCGGCTCCTACAATGAGCAGTTCTTC. It yields the protein CSASQGGSYNEQFF.

This clonotype showed up many times. The chain uses TRBV9 and TRBJ1-1, with D perhaps TRBD1 (5 bases). Trimming left V 0 bases short and J 3 bases short, with 12 bases between. CDR1 is SGDLS, CDR2 YYNGEE, per germline. This CDR3 is 15 amino acids long. CDR3: CASSVAGAGYTEAFF. For the CDR3, the DNA is TGTGCCAGCAGCGTAGCTGGGGCAGGGTACACTGAAGCTTTCTTT.

This clonotype was observed at least ten times. The V call is TRBV6-9, the J call TRBJ2-5; 8 positions match TRBD2. Germline CDR1 MNHGY, CDR2 SVAAGI. Trimming at V came to 3 bases and at J to 5 bases, leaving 14 bases not matched to a gene. The CDR3 is 17 amino acids. The CDR3 here is CASSYGWREAGTETQYF. CDR3 sequence (DNA): TGTGCCAGCAGTTACGGGTGGCGGGAGGCTGGCACGGAGACCCAGTACTTC.

The CDR3 DNA sequence: TGCAGTGCCGCGACCAGAGGACTAGCGGGAGCCAATGAGCAGTTCTTC. Its protein is CSAATRGLAGANEQFF. The genes are TRBV20-1 and TRBJ2-1; 13 nucleotides align to TRBD2. The CDR3 spans 16 residues. Germline-derived CDR1 and CDR2 are DFQATT and SNEGSKA (reference sequence). V lost 6 bases, J lost 6 bases, and 11 bases stayed unmatched.

There are many counts of this clonotype. The chain is built from TRBV7-9 and TRBJ2-3; D possibly corresponds to TRBD1 (5 bases). V lost 2 bases and J lost 4, with 13 bases in between. Looked up from germline, CDR1 is SEHNR and CDR2 is FQNEAQ (reference sequence). There are 15 residues in the CDR3. CDR3 residues: CASSLTQGWSDTQYF. In nucleotides, the CDR3 is TGTGCCAGCAGCTTAACGCAGGGATGGTCAGATACGCAGTATTTT.

This clonotype was recorded many times. The V gene is TRBV11-3, the J gene TRBJ2-5, with D perhaps TRBD1 or TRBD2 (5 bases each). The CDR3 spans 17 residues. Germline V gene lookup returns CDR1 SGHNT and CDR2 YENEEA. Trimming stripped 3 bases from V and 2 bases from J, with 19 bases between. The CDR3 loop reads CASSLASGTVGQETQYF. The CDR3 DNA follows: TGTGCCAGCAGCTTGGCCTCCGGGACGGTGGGACAAGAGACCCAGTACTTC.

This clonotype has only a few counts. J is TRBJ1-3 and V is TRBV15, with unresolved D. From germline, CDR1 is LNHNV and CDR2 YYDKDF (reference sequence). The CDR3 contains 16 residues. V shed 1 base and J shed 2 bases, with 12 bases lying between them. The CDR3, as DNA: TGTGCCACCAGCAGAGCCAGATTCGACGCTGGAAACACCATATATTTT. It codes for CATSRARFDAGNTIYF.

There are a few counts of this clonotype. V usage is TRBV28 and J usage is TRBJ1-4; D call uncertain. The germline V gene encodes CDR1 MDHEN and CDR2 SYDVKM. The CDR3 contains 16 residues. V was shortened by 6 bases and J by 3 bases, with 17 bases between the two germline ends. CDR3 in DNA: TGTGCCAGCAGCTTACCGGGCTGGAGGGCTAATGAAAAACTGTTTTTT. This sequence encodes CASSLPGWRANEKLFF.

This clonotype was seen many times. V is TRBV6-1 and J is TRBJ1-5; no firm D call. With 2 bases removed from V and 5 bases from J, the gap between germline ends came to 7 bases. Germline CDR1 is MNHNS and CDR2 is SASEGT. The CDR3 is 13 residues long. CDR3 sequence reads: CASSETDYQPQHF. As DNA, the CDR3 is TGTGCCAGCAGTGAAACGGATTATCAGCCCCAGCATTTT.

This chain links TRBV18 with TRBJ2-6; 10 bases map to TRBD1. Trimming removed 4 bases from V and 1 base from J; junction bases left unmatched: 10. The length of the CDR3 is 19 residues. Germline V gene sequence: CDR1 KGHSH, CDR2 LQKENI. CDR3 sequence reads: CASSRTTGGVSSGANVLTF. For the CDR3, the DNA is TGTGCCAGCTCACGAACGACAGGGGGCGTCTCTTCTGGGGCCAACGTCCTGACTTTC. Filled out from reference TRBV18 and TRBJ2-6, the complete variable domain reads NAGVMQNPRHLVRRRGQEARLRCSPMKGHSHVYWYRQLPEEGLKFMVYLQKENIIDESGMPKERFSAEFPKEGPSILRIQQVVRGDSAAYFCASSRTTGGVSSGANVLTFGAGSRLTVL.

The CDR3 DNA reads TGCAGTGCCAGGGACGACCTAGCGGGCCGCTCCTACGAGCAGTACTTC. Residues: CSARDDLAGRSYEQYF. The chain links TRBV20-1 to TRBJ2-3; 8 bases agree with TRBD2. The J call is doubtful: the DNA matches TRBJ2-7 better. CDR3 length equals 16 residues. Germline loops: CDR1 DFQATT, CDR2 SNEGSKA (reference sequence).

In its sample, this clonotype was seen a few times. The V call is TRBV19, the J call TRBJ1-5; TRBD1 is a possible D gene (5 bases). Germline lookup yields CDR1 LNHDA and CDR2 SQIVND (reference sequence). The CDR3 has 15 amino acids. V was clipped by 5 bases and J by 1 base, with 12 bases between them. In nucleotides, the CDR3 is TGTGCCAGTAGTTGGGGTGACAGAAGCAATCAGCCCCAGCATTTT. It translates to CASSWGDRSNQPQHF.

The rearrangement links TRBV6-4 to TRBJ1-5; no definite D call. The germline gives CDR1 MRHNA, CDR2 SNTAGT. V was shortened by 4 bases and J by 4 bases, with 8 bases between the two germline ends. The CDR3 extends over 13 amino acids. CDR3 region: CASSVELNQPQHF. The CDR3 coding sequence is TGTGCCAGCAGTGTGGAGCTTAATCAGCCCCAGCATTTT.

This clonotype was observed a few times. This chain joins TRBV12-3 or TRBV12-4 and TRBJ1-3; D is unresolved. The CDR3 loop spans 15 amino acids. Trimming cost V 7 bases and J 2 bases, with 15 bases left between them. The CDR3 coding sequence is TGTGCCAGCATTCAAACTCCGGCCCCTGGAAACACCATATATTTT. Translation: CASIQTPAPGNTIYF.